These T cell receptor beta chains were read from a single sample in a study of shared clonotypes between healthy human individuals. The repertoire was sequenced with immunoSEQ multiplex PCR; TCRdb's copy has only in-frame clones and lacks some. The sample records about 750,000 clones, about 91% being singletons. Sequenced input: naive CD8+ T cells sorted from blood. These receptors originate from a young man in good health. CDR3s include the opening cysteine and the closing phenylalanine or tryptophan. D genes are given only for firm matches. Size tells how often a clone was seen (once, few, many) or the class of an expanded clone, and some rows leave it out.

DNA,CDR3,size,J,D,V
TGCGCCAGCACCCAGGGGGTGGCATCAAATACGCAGTATTTT,CASTQGVASNTQYF,.,TRBJ2-3,TRBD1,TRBV4-1
TGTGCCAGCAGCTCTCCCTCCATGGAGCGGGGGCACACAGATACGCAGTATTTT,CASSSPSMERGHTDTQYF,.,TRBJ2-3,TRBD2,TRBV11-1
TGTGCCAGCAGCTTAGTCGGAAGCGGGAACTACGAGCAGTACTTC,CASSLVGSGNYEQYF,once,TRBJ2-7,TRBD2,TRBV7-8
TGTGCCAGCAGTTTTTCGACAGACTACAATGAGCAGTTCTTC,CASSFSTDYNEQFF,.,TRBJ2-1,.,TRBV28
TGTGCCAGCAGCTCCTTCAACTCCTACGAGCAGTACTTC,CASSSFNSYEQYF,.,TRBJ2-7,.,TRBV5-6
TGTGCCAGCAGTAAAATACTAGGGCAGCCCCAGCATTTT,CASSKILGQPQHF,few,TRBJ1-5,.,TRBV28
TGTGCCAGCACCAACAGCGGGACAAGATTCTCCTACAATGAGCAGTTCTTC,CASTNSGTRFSYNEQFF,.,TRBJ2-1,.,TRBV7-8
TGTGCCAGCAGTCCGTTCCTATTAAACACCGGGGAGCTGTTTTTT,CASSPFLLNTGELFF,.,TRBJ2-2,.,TRBV11-2
TGCGCCAGCAGCCAAGGGCTAGGGAACATTCAGTACTTC,CASSQGLGNIQYF,.,TRBJ2-4,.,TRBV4-1
TGTGCCAGCAGTCCCGGGACAGGGGGCAATGAGCAGTTCTTC,CASSPGTGGNEQFF,.,TRBJ2-1,TRBD1,TRBV5-4
TGTGCCAGCAGCCGGGGACAGGGGTACCAAGAGACCCAGTACTTC,CASSRGQGYQETQYF,once,TRBJ2-5,TRBD1,TRBV7-6
TGTGCCAGCAGCTCTGGACTAGCCTACAATGAGCAGTTCTTC,CASSSGLAYNEQFF,.,TRBJ2-1,TRBD2,TRBV5-6
TGCGCCAGCAGCTTGGGACAGGGGGAGGAAAACATTCAGTACTTC,CASSLGQGEENIQYF,.,TRBJ2-4,TRBD1,TRBV5-1
TGCAGCGCAACCGGGGCAGGGACCTACGAGCAGTACTTC,CSATGAGTYEQYF,.,TRBJ2-7,.,TRBV29-1
TGTGCCAGCAGTTCGGACAGAACCTACGAGCAGTACTTC,CASSSDRTYEQYF,.,TRBJ2-7,.,TRBV28
TGTGCCAGTAAGGAGACTAGCTTATCCTACAATGAGCAGTTCTTC,CASKETSLSYNEQFF,.,TRBJ2-1,TRBD2,TRBV19